The source of this T cell receptor beta chain is a study of blood T cell repertoires in COVID-19. The CDR3 contains 17 residues. In germline, CDR1 is SEHNR, CDR2 FQNEAQ (reference sequence). Trimming at V came to 5 bases and at J to 5 bases, leaving 13 bases not matched to a gene. The assay was immunoSEQ multiplex PCR, and TCRdb's table has in-frame clones only and misses some. The table records about 270,000 clones, approximately 89% of them present only once. The V gene is TRBV7-9, the J gene TRBJ2-1; 9 nucleotides agree with TRBD2. Sequencing was carried out using peripheral blood. This sequence was found in a middle-aged man who had recovered from COVID-19. The CDR3 DNA sequence: TGTGCCAGCAGCGGATTCGCGGGAGGGCCAAATGACAATGAGCAGTTCTTC. Its protein product is CASSGFAGGPNDNEQFF.